These 21 T cell receptor beta chains were sequenced from one sample in a study of cytomegalovirus exposure and HLA in healthy donors. The PCR employed 60 Vbeta primers together with 13 Jbeta primers. Clones were read by immunoSEQ multiplex PCR, and TCRdb kept only the in-frame ones, dropping some. In the table there are some 120,000 clones, 81% of which are singletons. Sequenced material: PBMCs. These receptors were collected from a man aged 18 to 29 in good health and CMV-seronegative.

V gene TRBV29-1 combines with J gene TRBJ2-7; TRBD1 is a possible D gene (5 bases). Germline values: CDR1 SQVTM, CDR2 ANQGSEA. The V end lost 4 bases, the J end lost 6 bases, and 16 bases lay between the germline ends. CDR3 length equals 13 residues. CDR3 bases: TGCAGCGTTGGGGGCCCTCTCCCTCGCGAGCAGTACTTC. The encoded protein is CSVGGPLPREQYF.

The chain links TRBV7-6 to TRBJ2-6; weak D call: TRBD2 (6 bases). Germline V gene sequence: CDR1 SGHVS, CDR2 FNYEAQ. V lost 11 bases to trimming and J lost 4 bases, with 15 bases between them. The CDR3 spans 14 residues. This CDR3 is CAPGEGSGANVLTF. In DNA form, the CDR3 reads TGTGCCCCGGGGGAAGGATCGGGGGCCAACGTCCTGACTTTC.

The chain has TRBV5-1 and TRBJ1-1; 9 positions match TRBD1. CDR3 length equals 14 residues. J was trimmed by 5 bases and V by 4 bases; bases with no gene match: 6. Germline CDR1 reads SGHRS; CDR2 reads YFSETQ. CDR3 coding DNA: TGCGCCAGCAGCCACGACAGGGGGGGAACTGAAGCTTTCTTT. It is translated as CASSHDRGGTEAFF.

V and J are TRBV4-1 and TRBJ2-3; no definite D call. The CDR3 extends over 13 amino acids. Trimming removed 4 bases from V and 5 bases from J, with 10 bases in between. In germline, CDR1 is MGHRA, CDR2 YSYEKL. CDR3 nucleotides: TGCGCCAGCAGCCTGCTGTCGGGAGATACGCAGTATTTT. It codes for CASSLLSGDTQYF.

The chain recombines TRBV5-1 with TRBJ1-2, with 7 bases that match TRBD1. This CDR3 spans 15 amino acids. V lost 0 bases, J lost 4 bases, and 6 bases stayed unmatched. Germline values: CDR1 SGHRS, CDR2 YFSETQ. Here the CDR3 reads CASSLELRDSYGYTF. The CDR3 DNA reads as TGCGCCAGCAGCTTGGAGCTCCGGGACAGCTATGGCTACACCTTC.

The V and J genes are TRBV7-9 and TRBJ1-1, with TRBD1 as a possible D gene (5 bases). The CDR3 loop spans 14 amino acids. The V gene's germline CDR1 is SEHNR and CDR2 FQNEAQ (reference sequence). Trimming took 8 bases from V and 0 from J, leaving 13 bases between them. The CDR3 nucleotides are TGTGCCAGCTACCTCCCGGGGGTGAACACTGAAGCTTTCTTT. Translated: CASYLPGVNTEAFF.

The gene calls are TRBV18 and TRBJ1-5, with TRBD1 as a possible D gene (5 bases). The ends were cut back, 0 bases at V and 7 bases at J, with 13 bases in the middle. CDR3 length equals 15 residues. Looked up from germline, CDR1 is KGHSH and CDR2 is LQKENI. This CDR3 reads CASSPPGGVGQPQHF. The CDR3 bases are TGTGCCAGCTCACCACCGGGAGGGGTGGGCCAGCCCCAGCATTTT.

The chain links TRBV29-1 to TRBJ1-2; tentative D call: TRBD1 (5 bases). This CDR3 has 13 amino acids. From germline, CDR1 is SQVTM and CDR2 ANQGSEA. The V end lost 5 bases, the J end lost 2 bases, and 12 bases lay between the germline ends. CDR3 amino acids: CSVFVDRNYGYTF. The CDR3 coding sequence is TGCAGCGTTTTCGTCGACAGAAACTATGGCTACACCTTC.

The J gene is TRBJ1-6, the V gene TRBV6-5; 8 nucleotides align to TRBD1. Per germline, CDR1 MNHEY and CDR2 SVGAGI. Unmatched junction bases numbered 3, after V lost 5 bases and J lost 6 bases. This CDR3 spans 14 amino acids. CDR3 sequence reads: CASSTDRANSPLHF. The CDR3 region has the DNA TGTGCCAGCAGTACGGACAGGGCTAATTCACCCCTCCACTTT.

The chain is built from TRBV4-1 and TRBJ1-5, with D unresolved. The germline V gene encodes CDR1 MGHRA and CDR2 YSYEKL. This CDR3 comprises 14 residues. V lost 3 bases and J 6 bases, leaving 12 bases between the germline ends. CDR3 coding DNA: TGCGCCAGCAGCCATTCGAGCACCTCTCAGCCCCAGCATTTT. This gives the protein CASSHSSTSQPQHF.

V gene TRBV6-1 combines with J gene TRBJ1-2; 7 bases are a match to TRBD1. Germline assignment: CDR1 MNHNS and CDR2 SASEGT. Germline trimming cut 6 bases from V and 2 bases from J; bases unmatched to any gene: 0. The CDR3 is 12 residues long. The CDR3 DNA reads TGTGCCAGCAGACAGGGGAACTATGGCTACACCTTC. Its protein product is CASRQGNYGYTF.

This chain links TRBV6-5 with TRBJ1-4; 8 bases match TRBD1. The CDR3 is made up of 15 amino acids. J lost 3 bases, V lost 6 bases, and 6 bases had no gene match. CDR1 is MNHEY and CDR2 is SVGAGI in the germline V gene. The chain's CDR3 is CASRGRTGSNEKLFF. The DNA of the CDR3 is TGTGCCAGCAGGGGCCGGACAGGGTCTAATGAAAAACTGTTTTTT.

The chain couples TRBV27 to TRBJ1-1, with D uncertain. Trimming stripped 4 bases from V and 2 bases from J, with 8 bases between. The CDR3 runs to 13 residues. Germline V lookup: CDR1 MNHEY, CDR2 SMNVEV (reference sequence). CDR3 sequence: CASSYGSNTEAFF. The CDR3 bases are TGTGCCAGCAGTTACGGGTCAAACACTGAAGCTTTCTTT.

This clone was found once. The chain joins TRBV7-2 to TRBJ2-7; the D gene is possibly TRBD2 (5 bases). Germline assignment: CDR1 SGHTA and CDR2 FQGNSA. The V end lost 4 bases, the J end lost 1 base, and 8 bases lay between the germline ends. This CDR3 contains 13 residues. The CDR3 is CASSSGGSYEQYF. The DNA of the CDR3 is TGTGCCAGCAGCTCTGGAGGTTCCTACGAGCAGTACTTC.

The chain couples TRBV2 to TRBJ1-1; no clear D gene. The germline V and J ends were trimmed by 6 bases and 0 bases, with 11 bases remaining between them. The CDR3 sequence is 14 residues long. The V gene's germline CDR1 is SNHLY and CDR2 FYNNEI. The CDR3 region is CASRHRKMNTEAFF. CDR3 DNA: TGTGCCAGCAGGCACAGAAAAATGAACACTGAAGCTTTCTTT.

J is TRBJ2-3 and V is TRBV28, with D possibly being TRBD1 (7 bases). V was shortened by 6 bases and J by 2 bases, with 18 bases between the two germline ends. The CDR3 extends over 16 amino acids. Per germline, CDR1 MDHEN and CDR2 SYDVKM. The CDR3 reads CASSSRTGGDTDTQYF. The CDR3, as DNA: TGTGCCAGCAGCTCTAGGACAGGAGGGGACACAGATACGCAGTATTTT.

This clone was detected a few times. The chain combines TRBV4-2 with TRBJ2-4, with 7 bases lining up with TRBD1. Trimming removed 3 bases from V and 6 bases from J; junction bases left unmatched: 8. The CDR3 totals 15 residues. The germline CDR1 and CDR2 sequences are LGHNA and YNFKEQ. The CDR3 spells CASSHSYRGSNIQYF. The CDR3 nucleotides are TGTGCCAGCAGCCATTCGTACAGGGGTTCAAACATTCAGTACTTC.

This chain connects TRBV7-9 to TRBJ1-2; 8 bases line up with TRBD1. Germline V gives CDR1 SEHNR, CDR2 FQNEAQ (reference sequence). This CDR3 is built from 12 residues. Trimming took 7 bases from V and 5 from J; bases not matched to a gene: 3. For the CDR3, the DNA is TGTGCCAGCACAGGGGGCGATTATGGCTACACCTTC. Translation gives CASTGGDYGYTF.

J is TRBJ2-2 and V is TRBV14; the D is unclear. The CDR3 is made up of 14 amino acids. Germline V gene lookup returns CDR1 SGHDN and CDR2 FVKESK. The V and J ends lost 3 bases and 1 base respectively, with 6 bases between them. CDR3 residues: CASSHTWNTGELFF. For the CDR3, the DNA is TGTGCCAGCAGCCACACATGGAACACCGGGGAGCTGTTTTTT.

The sample holds a few counts of this clone. V gene TRBV11-2 combines with J gene TRBJ1-1; the D gene is possibly TRBD1 (5 bases). The CDR3 is 15 amino acids. Germline values: CDR1 SGHAT, CDR2 FQNNGV. The ends were cut back, 1 base at V and 7 bases at J, with 16 bases in the middle. CDR3 loop: CASSLGAGIVSEAFF. The CDR3 DNA reads as TGTGCCAGCAGCTTAGGGGCAGGGATAGTCAGTGAAGCTTTCTTT.

The V and J genes are TRBV19 and TRBJ1-5; TRBD1 might be the D (5 bases). The CDR3 covers 15 residues. V lost 7 bases, J lost 0 bases, and 13 bases lay in between. Germline V gives CDR1 LNHDA, CDR2 SQIVND (reference sequence). The DNA of the CDR3 is TGTGCCAGTACCGCGACAGATTATAGCAATCAGCCCCAGCATTTT. Protein product: CASTATDYSNQPQHF.